This T cell receptor (beta chain) is from a study of blood T cells in healthy people across ages. A second about 7 to 11 cycle PCR used barcoded and J-beta primers. Tags on each cDNA molecule came from a template-switch adaptor with 12 random nucleotides. Every individual sample yielded 2.5 million or more paired-end reads (each containing CDR3). TCRdb re-called the 5' RACE reads through MiXCR, storing one row per CDR3 protein. The sample lists around 870,000 distinct CDR3 sequences; 29% were seen once. Every donor contributed about 10 milliliters of peripheral blood by blood draw. This clonotype was counted ten times or more. Germline V gives CDR1 SGHRS, CDR2 YFSETQ. The CDR3 spans 16 residues. Deletions cut 4 bases from V and 4 bases from J, with 20 bases between.

Sequencing was done on a sample of blood. The chain uses TRBV5-1 and TRBJ1-2, with a possible D match to TRBD1 (5 bases). This TCR came from a woman of 80 years or more in good health. This chain's CDR3 is CASSPRGETRSYGYTF. The CDR3 coding sequence is TGCGCCAGCAGCCCCCGGGGGGAGACGCGATCCTATGGCTACACCTTC. The complete variable domain, with remaining parts taken from reference TRBV5-1 and TRBJ1-2, reads KAGVTQTPRYLIKTRGQQVTLSCSPISGHRSVSWYQQTPGQGLQFLFEYFSETQRNKGNFPGRFSGRQFSNSRSEMNVSTLELGDSALYLCASSPRGETRSYGYTFGSGTRLTVV.